Listed below are T cell receptor beta chains from one sample, sequenced in a study of cytomegalovirus exposure and HLA in healthy donors. The protocol was immunoSEQ multiplex PCR, while the TCRdb copy is restricted to in-frame clones and leaves out a portion. The profile shows 90,000 to 120,000 clones, around 10% of them singletons. The sequenced sample consisted of PBMCs. The receptors come from a man in his forties or fifties in good health and CMV-seropositive. Each CDR3 is given with its conserved first and last residue. Fields, in order: clone size, V gene, J gene, CDR3 length, D gene, CDR3 DNA, CDR3 protein. D genes are given only for firm matches. Only some rows state a clone size, as once, few, many or a class for expanded clones.

clone size: once; V gene: TRBV27; J gene: TRBJ1-2; CDR3 length: 16; D gene: TRBD1; CDR3 DNA: TGTGCCAGCAGTTCCGAGGCGGAGGGGGCCTACTATGGCTACACCTTC; CDR3 protein: CASSSEAEGAYYGYTF
clone size: NA; V gene: TRBV6-5; J gene: TRBJ2-7; CDR3 length: 14; D gene: NA; CDR3 DNA: TGTGCCAGCAATTCTGGCGGTTTCTCCTACGAGCAGTACTTC; CDR3 protein: CASNSGGFSYEQYF
clone size: many; V gene: TRBV5-4; J gene: TRBJ1-2; CDR3 length: 16; D gene: NA; CDR3 DNA: TGTGCCAGCAGCCCGGAGGGCAGGACCGCTAACTATGGCTACACCTTC; CDR3 protein: CASSPEGRTANYGYTF
clone size: NA; V gene: TRBV19; J gene: TRBJ2-1; CDR3 length: 15; D gene: TRBD2; CDR3 DNA: TGTGCCAGTAGTATTGTAGCGGGAGGTATCGATGAGCAGTTCTTC; CDR3 protein: CASSIVAGGIDEQFF
clone size: NA; V gene: TRBV15; J gene: TRBJ2-1; CDR3 length: 15; D gene: NA; CDR3 DNA: TGTGCCACCAGCAGGCCGGGACTGCGAGGCCATGAGCAGTTCTTC; CDR3 protein: CATSRPGLRGHEQFF
clone size: NA; V gene: TRBV6-5; J gene: TRBJ2-1; CDR3 length: 13; D gene: TRBD1; CDR3 DNA: TGTGCCAGCAGTCAATACAGGGGCGATGAGCAGTTCTTC; CDR3 protein: CASSQYRGDEQFF
clone size: NA; V gene: TRBV6-5; J gene: TRBJ2-2; CDR3 length: 16; D gene: TRBD2; CDR3 DNA: TGTGCCAGCAGTTCCCCGGCTAGCGGGAAGACCGGGGAGCTGTTTTTT; CDR3 protein: CASSSPASGKTGELFF
clone size: few; V gene: TRBV6-5; J gene: TRBJ1-2; CDR3 length: 13; D gene: NA; CDR3 DNA: TGTGCCAGCAGTTACTCAGCTGACTATGGCTACACCTTC; CDR3 protein: CASSYSADYGYTF
clone size: few; V gene: TRBV19; J gene: TRBJ2-7; CDR3 length: 16; D gene: TRBD2; CDR3 DNA: TGTGCCAGTAGTTTTGGGGGGCTAGCGGGAGATTACGAGCAGTACTTC; CDR3 protein: CASSFGGLAGDYEQYF
clone size: few; V gene: TRBV7-3; J gene: TRBJ2-6; CDR3 length: 16; D gene: NA; CDR3 DNA: TGTGCCAGCAGCTCCAAGGGGGTGGGAGGGGCCAACGTCCTGACTTTC; CDR3 protein: CASSSKGVGGANVLTF
clone size: few; V gene: TRBV4-2; J gene: TRBJ2-6; CDR3 length: 16; D gene: NA; CDR3 DNA: TGTGCCAGCAGCCAAGGGGAGGCTTCTGGGGCCAACGTCCTGACTTTC; CDR3 protein: CASSQGEASGANVLTF
clone size: few; V gene: TRBV10-3; J gene: TRBJ2-3; CDR3 length: 12; D gene: NA; CDR3 DNA: TGTGCCATCAGCGGGAGCACAGATACGCAGTATTTT; CDR3 protein: CAISGSTDTQYF
clone size: NA; V gene: TRBV5-6; J gene: TRBJ2-7; CDR3 length: 12; D gene: TRBD2; CDR3 DNA: TGTGCCAGCAGGGGACTAGCGGTTGAGCAGTACTTC; CDR3 protein: CASRGLAVEQYF
clone size: few; V gene: TRBV29-1; J gene: TRBJ1-1; CDR3 length: 16; D gene: TRBD1; CDR3 DNA: TGCAGCGTTGCTGGATCGATCAGGGGGGCGCAAACTGAAGCTTTCTTT; CDR3 protein: CSVAGSIRGAQTEAFF
clone size: NA; V gene: TRBV9; J gene: TRBJ2-3; CDR3 length: 14; D gene: NA; CDR3 DNA: TGTGCCAGCAGCGTGTTTAGCGGAGGAGATACGCAGTATTTT; CDR3 protein: CASSVFSGGDTQYF
clone size: few; V gene: TRBV6-1; J gene: TRBJ2-5; CDR3 length: 15; D gene: TRBD1; CDR3 DNA: TGTGCCAGCACCCAGGGGGACCTGAACTTAGAGACCCAGTACTTC; CDR3 protein: CASTQGDLNLETQYF
clone size: NA; V gene: TRBV5-1; J gene: TRBJ2-1; CDR3 length: 15; D gene: NA; CDR3 DNA: TGCGCCAGCAGCTTGTGGGGAGGTCTTAACAATGAGCAGTTCTTC; CDR3 protein: CASSLWGGLNNEQFF
clone size: NA; V gene: TRBV25-1; J gene: TRBJ2-6; CDR3 length: 15; D gene: TRBD1; CDR3 DNA: TGTGCCAGCAGTCCCTCCGGACAGGGGGCCAACGTCCTGCCTTTC; CDR3 protein: CASSPSGQGANVLPF
clone size: few; V gene: TRBV12-5; J gene: TRBJ2-3; CDR3 length: 13; D gene: NA; CDR3 DNA: TGTGCTAGTCACGACAGCCTCACAGATACGCAGTATTTT; CDR3 protein: CASHDSLTDTQYF
clone size: NA; V gene: TRBV5-1; J gene: TRBJ2-2; CDR3 length: 16; D gene: NA; CDR3 DNA: TGCGCCAGCAGCTTCCGGGACTGGGGCCCCACCGGGGAGCTGTTTTTT; CDR3 protein: CASSFRDWGPTGELFF
clone size: few; V gene: TRBV5-4; J gene: TRBJ2-7; CDR3 length: 16; D gene: TRBD1; CDR3 DNA: TGTGCCATCGCGTCCGGGACAGGTAAAACTGTCTACGAGCAGTACTTC; CDR3 protein: CAIASGTGKTVYEQYF
clone size: NA; V gene: TRBV29-1; J gene: TRBJ2-5; CDR3 length: 13; D gene: NA; CDR3 DNA: TGCAGCGTTGAAGATCAATTTCAAGAGACCCAGTACTTC; CDR3 protein: CSVEDQFQETQYF
clone size: NA; V gene: TRBV7-2; J gene: TRBJ2-1; CDR3 length: 18; D gene: TRBD2; CDR3 DNA: TGTGCCAGCAGCTTTGAGAGACTAGCGGAGAGCTCCTACAATGAGCAGTTCTTC; CDR3 protein: CASSFERLAESSYNEQFF
clone size: NA; V gene: TRBV15; J gene: TRBJ2-7; CDR3 length: 13; D gene: TRBD2; CDR3 DNA: TGTGCCACCAGGCCTAGCGGCTCCTACGAGCAGTACTTC; CDR3 protein: CATRPSGSYEQYF
clone size: NA; V gene: TRBV6-6; J gene: TRBJ2-7; CDR3 length: 15; D gene: TRBD2; CDR3 DNA: TGTGCCAGCTCGGAGCTGGGGACTAGCTCCTACGAGCAGTACTTC; CDR3 protein: CASSELGTSSYEQYF
clone size: few; V gene: TRBV9; J gene: TRBJ1-5; CDR3 length: 15; D gene: TRBD1; CDR3 DNA: TGTGCCAGCAGCGTGGGACAGGGGACCTATCAGCCCCAGCATTTT; CDR3 protein: CASSVGQGTYQPQHF
clone size: NA; V gene: TRBV9; J gene: TRBJ2-1; CDR3 length: 13; D gene: NA; CDR3 DNA: TGTGCCAGCAGCGTCACCGGGGGCAATGAGCAGTTCTTC; CDR3 protein: CASSVTGGNEQFF
clone size: few; V gene: TRBV30; J gene: TRBJ1-6; CDR3 length: 13; D gene: NA; CDR3 DNA: TGTGCCTGGAAACGGGGTGATAATTCACCCCTCCACTTT; CDR3 protein: CAWKRGDNSPLHF
clone size: NA; V gene: TRBV7-6; J gene: TRBJ2-7; CDR3 length: 13; D gene: NA; CDR3 DNA: TGTGCCAGCAGCTCAACAGGGTTCTACGAGCAGTACTTC; CDR3 protein: CASSSTGFYEQYF
clone size: few; V gene: TRBV10-2; J gene: TRBJ1-1; CDR3 length: 13; D gene: NA; CDR3 DNA: TGCGCCAGCAGTGATCCCAGGGCCGCTGAAGCTTTCTTT; CDR3 protein: CASSDPRAAEAFF
clone size: few; V gene: TRBV14; J gene: TRBJ2-4; CDR3 length: 17; D gene: TRBD2; CDR3 DNA: TGTGCCAGCAGCCAGGCAGCGGGACGGGGCCGAGAAAACATTCAGTACTTC; CDR3 protein: CASSQAAGRGRENIQYF
clone size: few; V gene: TRBV27; J gene: TRBJ2-2; CDR3 length: 15; D gene: NA; CDR3 DNA: TGTGCCAGCAGTTTATCGCGGGGTAACACCGGGGAGCTGTTTTTT; CDR3 protein: CASSLSRGNTGELFF
clone size: few; V gene: TRBV6-1; J gene: TRBJ1-2; CDR3 length: 16; D gene: TRBD1; CDR3 DNA: TGTGCCAGCAGTGTAGGACAGGGGGCAGCGAACTATGGCTACACCTTC; CDR3 protein: CASSVGQGAANYGYTF
clone size: few; V gene: TRBV11-2; J gene: TRBJ2-4; CDR3 length: 16; D gene: TRBD1; CDR3 DNA: TGTGCCAGCAGCTTAGATCGGGGGACAGGGGGGAACATTCAGTACTTC; CDR3 protein: CASSLDRGTGGNIQYF
clone size: NA; V gene: TRBV23-1; J gene: TRBJ2-7; CDR3 length: 15; D gene: TRBD1; CDR3 DNA: TGCGCCAGCAGTCAATCCGGACAGGGTGGCTACGAGCAGTACTTC; CDR3 protein: CASSQSGQGGYEQYF
clone size: NA; V gene: TRBV18; J gene: TRBJ2-1; CDR3 length: 13; D gene: NA; CDR3 DNA: TGTGCCAGCTCACCAGGTGAATCCCGGTCGCAGTTCTTC; CDR3 protein: CASSPGESRSQFF
clone size: few; V gene: TRBV28; J gene: TRBJ2-1; CDR3 length: 14; D gene: NA; CDR3 DNA: TGTGCCACGAATTGGGGCAGGTCTTACAATGAGCAGTTCTTC; CDR3 protein: CATNWGRSYNEQFF
clone size: few; V gene: TRBV9; J gene: TRBJ2-3; CDR3 length: 14; D gene: NA; CDR3 DNA: TGTGCCAGCAGCGTAGTAGGAGCCACAGATACGCAGTATTTT; CDR3 protein: CASSVVGATDTQYF
clone size: few; V gene: TRBV5-1; J gene: TRBJ1-1; CDR3 length: 16; D gene: NA; CDR3 DNA: TGCGCCAGCAGCTGGACGTGGACAGAGTTGAACACTGAAGCTTTCTTT; CDR3 protein: CASSWTWTELNTEAFF
clone size: NA; V gene: TRBV7-2; J gene: TRBJ1-5; CDR3 length: 13; D gene: NA; CDR3 DNA: TGTGCCAGCAGTCTCACAGGGACTCAGCCCCAGCATTTT; CDR3 protein: CASSLTGTQPQHF
clone size: few; V gene: TRBV27; J gene: TRBJ1-5; CDR3 length: 14; D gene: NA; CDR3 DNA: TGTGCCAGCAAGGAGGAGGGGCGCTATCAGCCCCAGCATTTT; CDR3 protein: CASKEEGRYQPQHF
clone size: NA; V gene: TRBV7-8; J gene: TRBJ2-2; CDR3 length: 11; D gene: NA; CDR3 DNA: TGTGCCAGCACGACAGGCGGGGAGCTGTTTTTT; CDR3 protein: CASTTGGELFF
clone size: few; V gene: TRBV13; J gene: TRBJ2-6; CDR3 length: 19; D gene: TRBD1; CDR3 DNA: TGTGCCAGCAGCTTATCCTGGGGACAGTTGAACTCTGGGGCCAACGTCCTGACTTTC; CDR3 protein: CASSLSWGQLNSGANVLTF
clone size: few; V gene: TRBV5-5; J gene: TRBJ1-4; CDR3 length: 15; D gene: NA; CDR3 DNA: TGTGCCAGCAGCTATGACAGTACAACTAATGAAAAACTGTTTTTT; CDR3 protein: CASSYDSTTNEKLFF
clone size: NA; V gene: TRBV27; J gene: TRBJ2-7; CDR3 length: 15; D gene: TRBD1; CDR3 DNA: TGTGCCAGCAGCCTAACCCCCTCAGGGGGCCTCGAGCAGTACTTC; CDR3 protein: CASSLTPSGGLEQYF
clone size: few; V gene: TRBV30; J gene: TRBJ1-2; CDR3 length: 11; D gene: NA; CDR3 DNA: TGTGCCTGGAGTGTAAGGGGAGGCTACACCTTC; CDR3 protein: CAWSVRGGYTF
clone size: NA; V gene: TRBV10-1; J gene: TRBJ1-5; CDR3 length: 13; D gene: NA; CDR3 DNA: TGCGCCAGCTCGGCAGGGTTCAATCAGCCCCAGCATTTT; CDR3 protein: CASSAGFNQPQHF
clone size: NA; V gene: TRBV11-3; J gene: TRBJ2-4; CDR3 length: 17; D gene: NA; CDR3 DNA: TGTGCCAGCAGCTTAGAGAGAGGGAGAATAGCCAAAAACATTCAGTACTTC; CDR3 protein: CASSLERGRIAKNIQYF
clone size: few; V gene: TRBV28; J gene: TRBJ1-1; CDR3 length: 15; D gene: NA; CDR3 DNA: TGTGCCAGCAGCCCCCATACAGGGCAGAACACTGAAGCTTTCTTT; CDR3 protein: CASSPHTGQNTEAFF